This TCR beta chain was obtained from a study of T-cell memory formation after mild COVID-19. Study overall: TCR clusters mostly belonged to single donors. Study-wide results and limits: Researchers found some responding clones in pre-infection memory, a sign that cross-reactive memory joined. For second-wave clones that peaked at day 37, SARS-CoV-2 specificity went unverified. Contracting CD4+ clones were located mainly in CM and EM, and CD8+ clones in EMRA.

The V and J ends lost 5 bases and 0 bases respectively, with 16 bases between them. In germline, CDR1 is PRHDT, CDR2 FYEKMQ (reference sequence). The length of the CDR3 is 16 residues. TCRdb reanalysed the 5' RACE reads using MiXCR and keeps one entry per CDR3 protein. The sample has about 340,000 distinct CDR3 sequences, 13% seen once; the top ten hold around a fifth. About this clonotype itself: Its antigen is as yet unknown.

V is TRBV13 and J is TRBJ1-2, with D unclear. The TCR originated in a man younger than 35 who had mild COVID-19 (a few samples of this study predate the infection). Cell type and time point are not known. The material sequenced was PBMCs or a T cell subset sorted from them (not recorded which). The CDR3 region is CASSPTPLTPNYGYTF. CDR3 bases: TGTGCCAGCAGCCCCACCCCCTTGACTCCTAACTATGGCTACACCTTC.